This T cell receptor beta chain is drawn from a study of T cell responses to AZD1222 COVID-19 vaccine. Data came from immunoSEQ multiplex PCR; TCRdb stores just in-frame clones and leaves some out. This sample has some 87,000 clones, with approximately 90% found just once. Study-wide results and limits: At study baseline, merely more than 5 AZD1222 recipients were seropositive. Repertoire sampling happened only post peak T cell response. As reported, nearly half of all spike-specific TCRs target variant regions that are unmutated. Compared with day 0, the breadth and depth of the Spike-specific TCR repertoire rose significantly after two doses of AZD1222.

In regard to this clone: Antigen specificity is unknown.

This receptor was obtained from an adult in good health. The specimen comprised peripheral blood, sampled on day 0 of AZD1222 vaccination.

CDR3: CASNKQGTSTDTQYF. CDR3 sequence (DNA): TGTGCCAGTAATAAACAGGGTACTAGCACAGATACGCAGTATTTT. V gene TRBV19 combines with J gene TRBJ2-3; tentative D call: TRBD1 (6 bases). This CDR3 spans 15 amino acids. V was clipped by 7 bases and J by 0 bases, with 14 bases between them. The germline V gene encodes CDR1 LNHDA and CDR2 SQIVND (reference sequence). The whole variable domain, filled in from reference TRBV19 and TRBJ2-3, reads DGGITQSPKYLFRKEGQNVTLSCEQNLNHDAMYWYRQDPGQGLRLIYYSQIVNDFQKGDIAEGYSVSREKKESFPLTVTSAQKNPTAFYLCASNKQGTSTDTQYFGPGTRLTVL.